This record concerns one TCR beta chain sequence. The data derive from a study of T cells in Graves' hyperthyroidism and ophthalmopathy. The CDR3 is 16 amino acids. V lost 4 bases, J lost 7 bases, and 12 bases stayed unmatched. Per the germline V gene, CDR1 is LNHDA and CDR2 is SQIVND (reference sequence). Graves' hyperthyroidism was deemed stable absent ophthalmopathy progression within 18 months. TCR beta CDR3 regions were amplified from RNA transcripts. First-round RT-PCR with HTBI primers amplified the TCR CDR3 region. TCRdb ran MiXCR on the multiplex PCR reads and lists one entry per CDR3 protein. This sample has approximately 330,000 distinct CDR3 sequences, with approximately 22% found just once.

The clonotype comes from a woman aged 45-65 years with Graves' hyperthyroidism. This chain links TRBV19 with TRBJ2-1; 8 nucleotides line up with TRBD2. Sequencing input: blood. This chain's CDR3 is CASSKSRRGALNEQFF. The CDR3 bases are TGTGCCAGTAGTAAGTCCCGGCGGGGGGCTCTTAATGAGCAGTTCTTC.